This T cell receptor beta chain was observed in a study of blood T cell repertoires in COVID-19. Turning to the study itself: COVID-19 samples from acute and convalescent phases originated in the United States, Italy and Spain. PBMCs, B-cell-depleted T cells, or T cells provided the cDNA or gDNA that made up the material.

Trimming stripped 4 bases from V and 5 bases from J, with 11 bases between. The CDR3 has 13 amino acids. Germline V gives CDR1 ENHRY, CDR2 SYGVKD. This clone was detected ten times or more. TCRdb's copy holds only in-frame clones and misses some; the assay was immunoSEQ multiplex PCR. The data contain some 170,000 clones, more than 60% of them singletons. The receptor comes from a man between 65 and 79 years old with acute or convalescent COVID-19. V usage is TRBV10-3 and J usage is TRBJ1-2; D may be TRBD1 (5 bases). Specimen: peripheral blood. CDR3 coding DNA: TGTGCCATCAGTGGCGACAGTGGATATGGCTACACCTTC. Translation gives CAISGDSGYGYTF.